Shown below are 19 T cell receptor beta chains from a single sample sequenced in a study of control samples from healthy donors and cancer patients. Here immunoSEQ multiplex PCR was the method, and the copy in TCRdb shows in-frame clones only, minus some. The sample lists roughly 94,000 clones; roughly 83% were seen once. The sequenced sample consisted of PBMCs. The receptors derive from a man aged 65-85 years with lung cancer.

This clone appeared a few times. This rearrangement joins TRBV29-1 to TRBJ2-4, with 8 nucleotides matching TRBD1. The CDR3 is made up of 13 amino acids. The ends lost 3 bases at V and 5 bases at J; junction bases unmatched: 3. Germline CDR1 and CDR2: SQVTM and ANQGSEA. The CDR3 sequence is CSVEGQVQNIQYF. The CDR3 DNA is TGCAGCGTTGAGGGACAGGTCCAAAACATTCAGTACTTC.

The CDR3 reads CASSQAGGRPGELFF. CDR3 bases: TGTGCCAGCAGCCAAGCGGGGGGGCGTCCCGGGGAGCTGTTTTTT. This chain uses TRBV7-9 with TRBJ2-2; 10 bases line up with TRBD2. V was clipped by 5 bases and J by 6 bases; unmatched bases: 6. The CDR3 runs to 15 residues. Germline V lookup: CDR1 SEHNR, CDR2 FQNEAQ (reference sequence). The entire variable domain, with the rest obtained from reference TRBV7-9 and TRBJ2-2, is as follows: DTGVSQNPRHKITKRGQNVTFRCDPISEHNRLYWYRQTLGQGPEFLTYFQNEAQLEKSRLLSDRFSAERPKGSFSTLEIQRTEQGDSAMYLCASSQAGGRPGELFFGEGSRLTVL.

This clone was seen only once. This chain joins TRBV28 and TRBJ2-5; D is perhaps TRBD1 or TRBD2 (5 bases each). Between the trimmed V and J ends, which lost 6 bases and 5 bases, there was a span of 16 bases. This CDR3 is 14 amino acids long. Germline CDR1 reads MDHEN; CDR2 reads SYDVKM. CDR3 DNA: TGTGCCAGCAGCCCTGGGGGTCAGGAGGAGACCCAGTACTTC. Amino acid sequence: CASSPGGQEETQYF.

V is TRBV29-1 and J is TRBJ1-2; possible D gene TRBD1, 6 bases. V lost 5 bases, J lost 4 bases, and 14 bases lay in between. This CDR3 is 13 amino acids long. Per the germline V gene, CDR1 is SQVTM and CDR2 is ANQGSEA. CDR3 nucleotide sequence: TGCAGCGTTCGCGGGGGGCTCTCCTATGGCTACACCTTC. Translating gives CSVRGGLSYGYTF.

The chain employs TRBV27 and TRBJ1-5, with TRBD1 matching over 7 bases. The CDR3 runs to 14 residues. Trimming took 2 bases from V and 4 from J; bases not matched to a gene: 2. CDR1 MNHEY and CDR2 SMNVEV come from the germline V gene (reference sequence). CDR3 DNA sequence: TGTGCCAGCAGTTTAGAGGGACAGAATCAGCCCCAGCATTTT. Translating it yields CASSLEGQNQPQHF.

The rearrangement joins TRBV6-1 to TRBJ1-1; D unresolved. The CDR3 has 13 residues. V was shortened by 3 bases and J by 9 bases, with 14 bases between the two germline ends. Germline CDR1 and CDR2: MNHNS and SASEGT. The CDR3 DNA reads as TGTGCCAGCAGTGATGGTCCTTTCTCTAAAGCTTTCTTT. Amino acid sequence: CASSDGPFSKAFF.

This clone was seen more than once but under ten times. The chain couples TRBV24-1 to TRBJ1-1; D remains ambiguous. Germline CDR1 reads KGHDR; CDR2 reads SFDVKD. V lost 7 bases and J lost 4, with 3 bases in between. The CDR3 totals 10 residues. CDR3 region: CATRGTEAFF. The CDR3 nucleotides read TGTGCCACCAGGGGCACTGAAGCTTTCTTT.

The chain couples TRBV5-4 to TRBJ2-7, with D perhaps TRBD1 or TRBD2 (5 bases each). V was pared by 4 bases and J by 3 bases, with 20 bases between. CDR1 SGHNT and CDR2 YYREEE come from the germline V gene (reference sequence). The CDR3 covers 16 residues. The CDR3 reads CASSLQGPGAVYEQYF. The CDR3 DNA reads TGTGCCAGCAGCCTCCAGGGACCCGGGGCCGTCTACGAGCAGTACTTC.

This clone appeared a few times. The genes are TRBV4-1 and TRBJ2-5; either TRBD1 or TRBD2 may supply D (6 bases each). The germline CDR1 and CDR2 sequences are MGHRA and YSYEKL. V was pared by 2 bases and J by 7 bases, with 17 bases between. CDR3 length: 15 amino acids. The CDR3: CASSQWRGAVRTQYF. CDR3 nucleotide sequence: TGCGCCAGCAGCCAATGGAGGGGGGCCGTAAGGACCCAGTACTTC.

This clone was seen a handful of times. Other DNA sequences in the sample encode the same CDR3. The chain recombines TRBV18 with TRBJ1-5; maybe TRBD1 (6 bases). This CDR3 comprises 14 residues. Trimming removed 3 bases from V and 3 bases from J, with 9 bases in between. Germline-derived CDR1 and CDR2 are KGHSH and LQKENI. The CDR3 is CASSPDSSNQPQHF. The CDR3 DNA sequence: TGTGCCAGCTCACCGGACAGCTCCAATCAGCCCCAGCATTTT.

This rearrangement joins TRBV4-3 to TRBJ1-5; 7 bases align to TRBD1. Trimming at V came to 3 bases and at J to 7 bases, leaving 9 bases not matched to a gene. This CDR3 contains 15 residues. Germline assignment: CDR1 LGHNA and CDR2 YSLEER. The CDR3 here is CASSQTTGLRQPQHF. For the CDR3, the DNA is TGCGCCAGCAGCCAGACGACAGGGCTGCGACAGCCCCAGCATTTT.

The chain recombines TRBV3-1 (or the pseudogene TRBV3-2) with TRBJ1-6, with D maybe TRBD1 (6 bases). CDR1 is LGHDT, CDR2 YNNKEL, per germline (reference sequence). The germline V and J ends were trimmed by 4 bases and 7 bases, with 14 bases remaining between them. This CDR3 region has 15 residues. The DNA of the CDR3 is TGTGCCAGCAGCCGGGACATTACCCCAAATTCACCCCTCCACTTT. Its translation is CASSRDITPNSPLHF.

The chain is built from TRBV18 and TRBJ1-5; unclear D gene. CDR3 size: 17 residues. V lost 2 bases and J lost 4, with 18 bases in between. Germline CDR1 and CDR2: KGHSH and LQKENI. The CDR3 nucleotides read TGTGCCAGCTCACCAGAACATGGCCTTACCCCTAATCAGCCCCAGCATTTT. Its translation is CASSPEHGLTPNQPQHF. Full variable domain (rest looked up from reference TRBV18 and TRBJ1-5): NAGVMQNPRHLVRRRGQEARLRCSPMKGHSHVYWYRQLPEEGLKFMVYLQKENIIDESGMPKERFSAEFPKEGPSILRIQQVVRGDSAAYFCASSPEHGLTPNQPQHFGDGTRLSIL.

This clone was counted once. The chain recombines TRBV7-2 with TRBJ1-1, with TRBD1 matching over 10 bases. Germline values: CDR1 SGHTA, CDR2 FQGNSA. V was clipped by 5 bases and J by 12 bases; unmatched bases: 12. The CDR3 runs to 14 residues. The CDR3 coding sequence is TGTGCCAGCAGCACCAGACAGGGGGCCATGTCAACTTTCTTT. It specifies CASSTRQGAMSTFF.

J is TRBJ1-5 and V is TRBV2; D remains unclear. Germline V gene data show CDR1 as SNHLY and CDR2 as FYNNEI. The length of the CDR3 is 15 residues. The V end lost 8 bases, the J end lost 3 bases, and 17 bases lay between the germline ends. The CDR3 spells CASSYEGGPNQPQHF. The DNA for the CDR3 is TGTGCCAGCTCCTACGAGGGAGGACCCAATCAGCCCCAGCATTTT. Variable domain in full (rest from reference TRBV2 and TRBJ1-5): EPEVTQTPSHQVTQMGQEVILRCVPISNHLYFYWYRQILGQKVEFLVSFYNNEISEKSEIFDDQFSVERPDGSNFTLKIRSTKLEDSAMYFCASSYEGGPNQPQHFGDGTRLSIL.

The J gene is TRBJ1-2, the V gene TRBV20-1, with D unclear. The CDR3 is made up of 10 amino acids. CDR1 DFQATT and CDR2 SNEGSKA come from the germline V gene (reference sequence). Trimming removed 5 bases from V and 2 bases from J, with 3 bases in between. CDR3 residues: CSALNYGYTF. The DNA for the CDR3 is TGCAGTGCTCTCAACTATGGCTACACCTTC.

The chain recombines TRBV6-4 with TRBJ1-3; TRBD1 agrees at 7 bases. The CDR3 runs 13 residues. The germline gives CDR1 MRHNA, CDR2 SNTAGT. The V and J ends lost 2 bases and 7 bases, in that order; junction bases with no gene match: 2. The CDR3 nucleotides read TGTGCCAGCAGTGACGACAGGGTGAACACCATATATTTT. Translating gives CASSDDRVNTIYF.

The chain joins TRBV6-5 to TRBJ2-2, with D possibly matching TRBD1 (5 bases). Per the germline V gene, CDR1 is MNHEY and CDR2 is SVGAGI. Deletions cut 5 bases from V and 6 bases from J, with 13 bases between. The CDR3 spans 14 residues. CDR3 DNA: TGTGCCAGCAGTCCCCGACAGAAAGCCGGGGAGCTGTTTTTT. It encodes CASSPRQKAGELFF.

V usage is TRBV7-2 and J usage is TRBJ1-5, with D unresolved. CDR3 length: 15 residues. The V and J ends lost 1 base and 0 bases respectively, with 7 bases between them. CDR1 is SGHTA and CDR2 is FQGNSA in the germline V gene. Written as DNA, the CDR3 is TGTGCCAGCAGCTTAGTGCGGAATAGCAATCAGCCCCAGCATTTT. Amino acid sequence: CASSLVRNSNQPQHF.